The clone carrying this TCR beta chain was counted many times. This sample stems from a study of blood T cell repertoires in COVID-19. CDR3 length: 15 residues. V trimming: 4 bases; J trimming: 6 bases; junction bases outside the gene matches: 9. Germline CDR1 and CDR2: LGHDT and YNNKEL (reference sequence). The method was immunoSEQ multiplex PCR; TCRdb's version includes in-frame clones alone and lacks a portion of them. The sample yields some 78,000 clones, about 89% seen once. This receptor was obtained from a man aged 50 to 59 with active or convalescent COVID-19. Sequenced input: peripheral blood. This rearrangement joins TRBV3-1 (or the pseudogene TRBV3-2) to TRBJ1-5, with 7 bases matching TRBD1. DNA of the CDR3: TGTGCCAGCAGCCCTCTTGACAGGGTGCGTCAGCCCCAGCATTTT. As protein: CASSPLDRVRQPQHF.